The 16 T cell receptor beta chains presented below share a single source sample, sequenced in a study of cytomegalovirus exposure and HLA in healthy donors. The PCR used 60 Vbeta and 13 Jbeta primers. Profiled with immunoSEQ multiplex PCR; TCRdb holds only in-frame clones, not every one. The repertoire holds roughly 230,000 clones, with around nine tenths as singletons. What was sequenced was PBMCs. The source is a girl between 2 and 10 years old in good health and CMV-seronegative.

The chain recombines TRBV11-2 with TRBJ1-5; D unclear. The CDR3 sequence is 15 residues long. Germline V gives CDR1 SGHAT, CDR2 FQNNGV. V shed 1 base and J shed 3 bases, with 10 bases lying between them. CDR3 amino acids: CASSLGRGNNQPQHF. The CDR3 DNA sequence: TGTGCCAGCAGCTTAGGAAGAGGGAACAATCAGCCCCAGCATTTT.

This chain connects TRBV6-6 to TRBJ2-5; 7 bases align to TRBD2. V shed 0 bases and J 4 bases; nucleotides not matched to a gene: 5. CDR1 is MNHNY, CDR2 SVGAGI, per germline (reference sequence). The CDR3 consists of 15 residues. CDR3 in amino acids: CASSYSGGRGETQYF. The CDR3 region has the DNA TGTGCCAGCAGTTACTCGGGGGGGAGAGGAGAGACCCAGTACTTC.

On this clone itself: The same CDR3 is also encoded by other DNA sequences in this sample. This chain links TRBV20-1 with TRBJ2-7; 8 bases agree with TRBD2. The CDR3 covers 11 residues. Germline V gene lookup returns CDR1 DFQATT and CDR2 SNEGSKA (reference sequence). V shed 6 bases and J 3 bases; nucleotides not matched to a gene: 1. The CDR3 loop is CSAGTSYEQYF. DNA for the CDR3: TGCAGTGCCGGGACTAGCTACGAGCAGTACTTC.

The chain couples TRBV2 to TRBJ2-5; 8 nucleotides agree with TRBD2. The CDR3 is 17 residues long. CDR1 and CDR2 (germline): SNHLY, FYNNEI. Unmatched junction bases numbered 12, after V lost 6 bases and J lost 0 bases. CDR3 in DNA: TGTGCCAGCAGCCTCGGGAGGGCGGGTCGACACCAAGAGACCCAGTACTTC. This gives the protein CASSLGRAGRHQETQYF.

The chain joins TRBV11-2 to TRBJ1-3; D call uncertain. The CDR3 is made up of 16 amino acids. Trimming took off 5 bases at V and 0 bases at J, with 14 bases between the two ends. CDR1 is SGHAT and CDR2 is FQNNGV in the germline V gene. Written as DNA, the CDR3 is TGTGCCAGCAGCCAGACACGGATTTCCTCTGGAAACACCATATATTTT. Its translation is CASSQTRISSGNTIYF.

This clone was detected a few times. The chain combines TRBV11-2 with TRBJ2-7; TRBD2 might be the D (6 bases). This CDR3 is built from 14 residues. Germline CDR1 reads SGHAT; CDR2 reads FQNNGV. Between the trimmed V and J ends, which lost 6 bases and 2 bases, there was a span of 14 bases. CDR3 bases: TGTGCCAGCAGGGAGGGACGTCGACCCTACGAGCAGTACTTC. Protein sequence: CASREGRRPYEQYF.

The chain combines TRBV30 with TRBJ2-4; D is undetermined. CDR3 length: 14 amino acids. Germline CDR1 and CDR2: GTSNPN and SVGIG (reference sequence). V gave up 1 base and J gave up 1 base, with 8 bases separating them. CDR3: CAWSAGVAKNIQYF. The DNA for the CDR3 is TGTGCCTGGAGTGCAGGTGTGGCCAAAAACATTCAGTACTTC.

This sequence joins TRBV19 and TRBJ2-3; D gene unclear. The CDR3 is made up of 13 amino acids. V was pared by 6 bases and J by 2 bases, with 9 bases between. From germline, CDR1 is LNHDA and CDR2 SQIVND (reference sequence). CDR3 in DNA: TGTGCCAGTAGCACCCAGTACACAGATACGCAGTATTTT. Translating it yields CASSTQYTDTQYF. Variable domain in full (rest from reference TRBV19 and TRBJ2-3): DGGITQSPKYLFRKEGQNVTLSCEQNLNHDAMYWYRQDPGQGLRLIYYSQIVNDFQKGDIAEGYSVSREKKESFPLTVTSAQKNPTAFYLCASSTQYTDTQYFGPGTRLTVL.

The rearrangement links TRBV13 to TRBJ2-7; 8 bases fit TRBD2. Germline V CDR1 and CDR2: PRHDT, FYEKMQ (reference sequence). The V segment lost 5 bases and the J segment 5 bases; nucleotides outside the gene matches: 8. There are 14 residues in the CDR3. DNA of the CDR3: TGTGCCAGCAGCCCTCGGACGGGAGGGGACGAGCAGTACTTC. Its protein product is CASSPRTGGDEQYF.

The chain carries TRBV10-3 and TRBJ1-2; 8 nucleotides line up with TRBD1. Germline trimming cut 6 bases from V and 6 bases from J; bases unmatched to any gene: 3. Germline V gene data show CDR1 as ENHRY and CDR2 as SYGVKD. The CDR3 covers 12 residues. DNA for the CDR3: TGTGCCATCAGAGGGACAGGAAATGGCTACACCTTC. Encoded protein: CAIRGTGNGYTF.

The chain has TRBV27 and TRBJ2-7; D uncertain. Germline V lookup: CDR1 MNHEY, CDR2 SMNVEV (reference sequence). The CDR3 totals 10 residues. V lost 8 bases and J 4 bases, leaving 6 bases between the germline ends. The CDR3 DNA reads TGTGCCAGCGGGCGATACGAGCAGTACTTC. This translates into CASGRYEQYF.

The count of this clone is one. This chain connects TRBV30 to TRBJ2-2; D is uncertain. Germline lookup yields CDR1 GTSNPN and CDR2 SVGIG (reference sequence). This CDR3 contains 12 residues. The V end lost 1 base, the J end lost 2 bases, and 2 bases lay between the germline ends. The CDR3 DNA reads TGTGCCTGGAGTGCAAACACCGGGGAGCTGTTTTTT. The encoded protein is CAWSANTGELFF. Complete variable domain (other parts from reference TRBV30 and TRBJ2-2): SQTIHQWPATLVQPVGSPLSLECTVEGTSNPNLYWYRQAAGRGLQLLFYSVGIGQISSEVPQNLSASRPQDRQFILSSKKLLLSDSGFYLCAWSANTGELFFGEGSRLTVL.

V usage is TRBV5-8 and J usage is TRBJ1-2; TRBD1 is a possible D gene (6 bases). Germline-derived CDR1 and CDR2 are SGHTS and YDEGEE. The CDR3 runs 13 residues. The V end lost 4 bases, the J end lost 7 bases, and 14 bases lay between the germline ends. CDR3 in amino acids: CASSLSGVRGYTF. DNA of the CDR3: TGTGCCAGCAGCCTTTCAGGGGTGCGTGGCTACACCTTC.

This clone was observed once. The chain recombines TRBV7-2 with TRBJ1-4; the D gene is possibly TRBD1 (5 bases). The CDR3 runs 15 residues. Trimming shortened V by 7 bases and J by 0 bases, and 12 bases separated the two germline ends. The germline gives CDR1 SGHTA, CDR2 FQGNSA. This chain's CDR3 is CASTFGGTTNEKLFF. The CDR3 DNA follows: TGTGCCAGCACCTTCGGGGGGACAACTAATGAAAAACTGTTTTTT.

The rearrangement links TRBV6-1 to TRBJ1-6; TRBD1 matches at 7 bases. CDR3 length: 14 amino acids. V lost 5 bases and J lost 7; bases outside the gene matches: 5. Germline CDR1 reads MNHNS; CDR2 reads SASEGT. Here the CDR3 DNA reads TGTGCCAGCAGTCCGGGGACAGTAAATTCACCCCTCCACTTT. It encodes CASSPGTVNSPLHF.

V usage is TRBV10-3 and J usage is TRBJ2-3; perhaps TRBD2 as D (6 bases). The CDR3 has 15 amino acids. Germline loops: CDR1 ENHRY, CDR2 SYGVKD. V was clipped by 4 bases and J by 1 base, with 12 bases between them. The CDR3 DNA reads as TGTGCCATCAGTGTTGCGGAGGGCCGCACAGATACGCAGTATTTT. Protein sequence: CAISVAEGRTDTQYF.